Below, 24 T cell receptor beta chains from the same sample are listed, as sequenced in a study of cytomegalovirus exposure and HLA in healthy donors (dated by TCRdb to about 2017). The method was the immunoSEQ multiplex PCR assay. The multiplex PCR relied on a mix of 60 forward primers for TCR Vbeta segments and 13 reverse primers for TCR Jbeta segments. Here the immuneACCESS table is served through TCRdb, limited to in-frame sequences with V and J called. Missing clones are a known gap in these copies; in checked studies unresolved V genes cover under half, and the rest lacks a known reason. The sample table contains around 160,000 clones; only one count was recorded for approximately 77% of them. Clones ranked in the top ten supply around 7% of the sample. The sequencing sample was made of PBMCs. Every receptor here comes from a male donor in good health and CMV-seropositive.

The chain combines TRBV2 with TRBJ2-5, with 7 positions matching TRBD1. The last part of the DNA fits TRBJ2-7 better; the J call may be wrong. The germline V gene encodes CDR1 SNHLY and CDR2 FYNNEI. The CDR3 spans 15 residues. The CDR3 region has the DNA TGTGCCAGCAGTGAAGCTGAGGGGGCGCCCGCCGAGCAGTACTTC. Translating it yields CASSEAEGAPAEQYF.

The rearrangement uses TRBV7-6 and TRBJ2-2; 9 nucleotides align to TRBD2. Germline values: CDR1 SGHVS, CDR2 FNYEAQ. The CDR3 runs to 14 residues. Trimming took 6 bases from V and 6 from J; bases not matched to a gene: 5. The CDR3 coding sequence is TGTGCCAGCAGGACGGGACTAGCTGCCGGGGAGCTGTTTTTT. This codes for CASRTGLAAGELFF.

This clone has just a few counts. V usage is TRBV19 and J usage is TRBJ1-2; D remains unclear. Between the trimmed V and J ends, which lost 3 bases and 1 base, there was a span of 3 bases. Germline V CDR1 and CDR2: LNHDA, SQIVND (reference sequence). The CDR3 is made up of 12 amino acids. Here the CDR3 reads CASSIVNYGYTF. Written as DNA, the CDR3 is TGTGCCAGTAGTATCGTTAACTATGGCTACACCTTC.

This clone qualifies as medium-sized. The J gene is TRBJ2-1, the V gene TRBV6-5; no reliable D call. The CDR3 is made up of 13 amino acids. V was pared by 0 bases and J by 9 bases, with 9 bases between. The germline V gene encodes CDR1 MNHEY and CDR2 SVGAGI. The CDR3 here is CASSYSSRGEQFF. CDR3 DNA: TGTGCCAGCAGTTACTCGAGCAGAGGTGAGCAGTTCTTC.

The chain joins TRBV4-3 to TRBJ1-2; 7 nucleotides match TRBD1. V dropped 3 bases and J dropped 4; count of bases not matched to a gene: 5. The length of the CDR3 is 14 residues. The V gene's germline CDR1 is LGHNA and CDR2 YSLEER. The CDR3 nucleotides are TGCGCCAGCAGCCATGACAGGGATACCTATGGCTACACCTTC. Its translation is CASSHDRDTYGYTF.

V is TRBV9 and J is TRBJ1-2; 8 positions match TRBD1. Per germline, CDR1 SGDLS and CDR2 YYNGEE. This CDR3 has 17 residues. J lost 2 bases, V lost 0 bases, and 9 bases had no gene match. This CDR3 is CASSVGGGQEGNYGYTF. DNA of the CDR3: TGTGCCAGCAGCGTAGGAGGGGGACAGGAAGGGAACTATGGCTACACCTTC.

This clone has a handful of counts. The J gene is TRBJ2-3, the V gene TRBV6-5; no definite D call. The CDR3 length is 16 residues. The ends were cut back, 4 bases at V and 2 bases at J, with 16 bases in the middle. Germline V gene sequence: CDR1 MNHEY, CDR2 SVGAGI. The CDR3 DNA reads TGTGCCAGCAGTTCCCCGGCTACTAACCCCACAGATACGCAGTATTTT. Translated: CASSSPATNPTDTQYF.

V is TRBV11-2 and J is TRBJ1-1; the D is unclear. The CDR3 consists of 13 residues. Germline V gene sequence: CDR1 SGHAT, CDR2 FQNNGV. Trimming shortened V by 0 bases and J by 4 bases, and 6 bases separated the two germline ends. DNA for the CDR3: TGTGCCAGCAGCTTAGATCTGAGCACTGAAGCTTTCTTT. It is translated as CASSLDLSTEAFF. Filled out from reference TRBV11-2 and TRBJ1-1, the complete variable domain reads EAGVAQSPRYKIIEKRQSVAFWCNPISGHATLYWYQQILGQGPKLLIQFQNNGVVDDSQLPKDRFSAERLKGVDSTLKIQPAKLEDSAVYLCASSLDLSTEAFFGQGTRLTVV.

Only a few counts were recorded for this clone. V usage is TRBV18 and J usage is TRBJ2-5; perhaps TRBD1 as D (6 bases). The CDR3 has 11 residues. CDR1 and CDR2 from the germline V gene are KGHSH and LQKENI. Trimming cost V 5 bases and J 5 bases, with 6 bases left between them. Here the CDR3 reads CASSGQETQYF. CDR3 bases: TGTGCCAGCTCAGGACAGGAGACCCAGTACTTC.

This clone was observed many times. This sequence joins TRBV30 and TRBJ1-1, with 7 nucleotides matching TRBD1. The length of the CDR3 is 14 residues. Germline CDR1 GTSNPN, CDR2 SVGIG (reference sequence). V shed 0 bases and J 8 bases; nucleotides not matched to a gene: 9. In DNA, the CDR3 is TGTGCCTGGAGTGTAGAGGGGGCTCGAGGAGAAGCTTTCTTT. This gives the protein CAWSVEGARGEAFF.

The rearrangement uses TRBV9 and TRBJ2-5; 8 nucleotides align to TRBD2. Per the germline V gene, CDR1 is SGDLS and CDR2 is YYNGEE. CDR3 size: 14 residues. The V and J ends lost 3 bases and 2 bases, in that order; junction bases with no gene match: 3. The CDR3 bases are TGTGCCAGCAGCGCACGGGGGGGACAAGAGACCCAGTACTTC. Amino acids: CASSARGGQETQYF.

With regard to this clone: One junction end does not reproduce the germline sequence, and a read error may be involved. The CDR3 DNA follows: TGTGCTAGCAGCCCCCTAGCGGGGGGGTTCGGGGAGCTGTTTTTT. This sequence encodes CASSPLAGGFGELFF. This sequence joins TRBV7-7 and TRBJ2-2; 12 bases map to TRBD2. The CDR3 covers 15 residues. Germline loops: CDR1 SSHAT, CDR2 FNYEAQ (reference sequence).

The sample holds a few counts of this clone. This chain uses TRBV18 with TRBJ1-5; perhaps TRBD1 as D (6 bases). This CDR3 region has 14 residues. V lost 1 base and J lost 5, with 9 bases in between. Germline loops: CDR1 KGHSH, CDR2 LQKENI. DNA of the CDR3: TGTGCCAGCTCACCACTGGGGGCGGATCAGCCCCAGCATTTT. It encodes CASSPLGADQPQHF.

The rearrangement joins TRBV5-1 to TRBJ2-1, with 8 bases identical to TRBD1. The CDR3 runs 16 residues. Germline CDR1 reads SGHRS; CDR2 reads YFSETQ. V was pared by 4 bases and J by 6 bases, with 12 bases of the junction left unmatched. The CDR3 DNA sequence: TGCGCCAGCAGCACCCGACAGGGGTCCGCGCCCAATGAGCAGTTCTTC. This translates into CASSTRQGSAPNEQFF.

J is TRBJ1-1 and V is TRBV2; D might be TRBD1 (5 bases). Trimming shortened V by 6 bases and J by 1 base, and 12 bases separated the two germline ends. Germline CDR1 SNHLY, CDR2 FYNNEI. CDR3 size: 14 residues. The DNA of the CDR3 is TGTGCCAGCAGGATAGATACAGGGAACACTGAAGCTTTCTTT. Encoded protein: CASRIDTGNTEAFF.

The rearrangement uses TRBV2 and TRBJ2-1; 12 bases line up with TRBD2. CDR3 length: 15 residues. Germline-derived CDR1 and CDR2 are SNHLY and FYNNEI. Trimming at V came to 6 bases and at J to 9 bases, leaving 9 bases not matched to a gene. The DNA for the CDR3 is TGTGCCAGCAGCCACACTAGCGGGGGGACCTTTGAGCAGTTCTTC. Amino acids: CASSHTSGGTFEQFF.

The chain couples TRBV5-6 to TRBJ2-5, with 7 bases identical to TRBD2. Germline lookup yields CDR1 SGHDT and CDR2 YYEEEE. The ends lost 1 base at V and 0 bases at J; junction bases unmatched: 9. The CDR3 sequence is 17 residues long. Here the CDR3 reads CASSLFLGGGYQETQYF. CDR3 nucleotide sequence: TGTGCCAGCAGCTTGTTCCTGGGGGGAGGGTACCAAGAGACCCAGTACTTC.

The V and J genes are TRBV7-9 and TRBJ1-2; possibly TRBD1 for D (6 bases). V shed 4 bases and J shed 3 bases, with 15 bases lying between them. The CDR3 is 15 residues long. Germline CDR1 reads SEHNR; CDR2 reads FQNEAQ (reference sequence). Here the CDR3 DNA reads TGTGCCAGCAGCTACTTACAGGGTGCGGACTATGGCTACACCTTC. Amino acids: CASSYLQGADYGYTF.

This chain connects TRBV15 to TRBJ1-5, with 7 positions matching TRBD1. The CDR3 length is 17 residues. Per germline, CDR1 LNHNV and CDR2 YYDKDF (reference sequence). V was pared by 1 base and J by 3 bases, with 9 bases of the junction left unmatched. The CDR3 sequence: CATSRGVRTGHNQPQHF. Here the CDR3 DNA reads TGTGCCACCAGCAGAGGGGTCAGGACAGGACACAATCAGCCCCAGCATTTT.

The table lists this clone with a few counts. The V and J genes are TRBV6-1 and TRBJ1-1, with TRBD1 matching over 8 bases. CDR3 length: 16 amino acids. Germline-derived CDR1 and CDR2 are MNHNS and SASEGT. J was trimmed by 0 bases and V by 3 bases; bases with no gene match: 6. The CDR3 spells CASSDRQGSMNTEAFF. The CDR3 region has the DNA TGTGCCAGCAGTGATCGACAGGGGAGCATGAACACTGAAGCTTTCTTT.

The chain joins TRBV11-1 to TRBJ1-1; D is perhaps TRBD1 (5 bases). This CDR3 is 13 amino acids long. Germline loops: CDR1 SGHAT, CDR2 FQDESV (reference sequence). Trimming took off 4 bases at V and 3 bases at J, with 9 bases between the two ends. The chain's CDR3 is CASSSQGYTEAFF. As DNA, the CDR3 is TGTGCCAGCAGCTCCCAGGGCTACACTGAAGCTTTCTTT. The variable domain in full, with the rest retrieved from reference TRBV11-1 and TRBJ1-1, is EAEVAQSPRYKITEKSQAVAFWCDPISGHATLYWYRQILGQGPELLVQFQDESVVDDSQLPKDRFSAERLKGVDSTLKIQPAELGDSAMYLCASSSQGYTEAFFGQGTRLTVV.

The chain recombines TRBV18 with TRBJ1-2; D may be TRBD1 (5 bases). Germline values: CDR1 KGHSH, CDR2 LQKENI. The CDR3 has 16 residues. V was shortened by 4 bases and J by 0 bases, with 15 bases between the two germline ends. This CDR3 is CASSRTLQTANYGYTF. The CDR3 DNA is TGTGCCAGCTCACGGACCCTACAGACAGCTAACTATGGCTACACCTTC.

The genes are TRBV7-6 and TRBJ2-7; the match to TRBD1 covers 8 bases. J was trimmed by 5 bases and V by 1 base; bases with no gene match: 4. Germline-derived CDR1 and CDR2 are SGHVS and FNYEAQ. This CDR3 is 14 amino acids long. The CDR3 protein is CASSLGTGRHEQYF. CDR3 DNA: TGTGCCAGCAGCTTAGGGACAGGGAGACACGAGCAGTACTTC.

The rearrangement links TRBV11-2 to TRBJ2-5; 10 bases line up with TRBD2. Looked up from germline, CDR1 is SGHAT and CDR2 is FQNNGV. The V and J ends lost 5 bases and 5 bases, in that order; junction bases with no gene match: 8. The CDR3 covers 15 residues. CDR3 loop: CASSPNGLAAETQYF. The CDR3 DNA reads TGTGCCAGCAGCCCCAACGGACTAGCGGCGGAGACCCAGTACTTC.